The 9 T cell receptor beta chains reported below all come from one sample, sequenced in a study of shared clonotypes between healthy human individuals. The protocol was immunoSEQ multiplex PCR, while the TCRdb copy is restricted to in-frame clones and leaves out a portion. The sample shows approximately 740,000 clones, about 91% of them seen only once. Selected positively for CCR7 and CD45RO-negative, naive CD8 cells excluded terminally differentiated effector memory CD45RA+ cells. The sample consisted of naive CD8+ T cells sorted from blood. The receptors here all came from a man in his thirties or forties in good health.

This clone showed up just once. The CDR3 spells CSVEDRGQGSNEQFF. CDR3 coding DNA: TGCAGCGTTGAAGATCGGGGACAGGGGTCGAATGAGCAGTTCTTC. V is TRBV29-1 and J is TRBJ2-1, with 10 bases matching TRBD1. V was clipped by 0 bases and J by 7 bases; unmatched bases: 6. The CDR3 runs to 15 residues. Germline V gene sequence: CDR1 SQVTM, CDR2 ANQGSEA.

The rearrangement joins TRBV5-1 to TRBJ2-3, with 7 nucleotides matching TRBD2. The V gene's germline CDR1 is SGHRS and CDR2 YFSETQ. J gave up 2 bases and V 4 bases, and 22 bases lay outside the gene matches. CDR3 length: 20 residues. The CDR3 spells CASSPPLREGRTGDTDTQYF. The DNA for the CDR3 is TGCGCCAGCAGCCCGCCCTTAAGGGAGGGCCGAACGGGTGACACAGATACGCAGTATTTT.

The CDR3 DNA is TGTGCCAGCAGCCCGGTGGGGGGAGTCCCCTACGAGCAGTACTTC. It encodes CASSPVGGVPYEQYF. V gene TRBV28 combines with J gene TRBJ2-7, with TRBD2 as a possible D gene (6 bases). Germline CDR1 and CDR2: MDHEN and SYDVKM. The CDR3 is 15 amino acids. V dropped 6 bases and J dropped 2 bases, with 17 bases sitting between them.

This chain joins TRBV7-2 and TRBJ2-7; 13 nucleotides agree with TRBD2. The germline CDR1 and CDR2 sequences are SGHTA and FQGNSA. The CDR3 covers 16 residues. Trimming removed 8 bases from V and 2 bases from J; junction bases left unmatched: 9. The CDR3 DNA sequence: TGTGCCAGCTCCGGGACTAGCGGGATTAGGGCCTACGAGCAGTACTTC. It translates to CASSGTSGIRAYEQYF.

The count of this clone is one. V usage is TRBV19 and J usage is TRBJ1-1; D is unresolved. This CDR3 region has 15 residues. CDR1 is LNHDA and CDR2 is SQIVND in the germline V gene (reference sequence). Trimming stripped 3 bases from V and 0 bases from J, with 11 bases between. CDR3 protein: CASSITARMNTEAFF. The CDR3 DNA reads TGTGCCAGTAGTATTACAGCCAGGATGAACACTGAAGCTTTCTTT.

The CDR3 DNA reads as TGTGCCAGCAGCTCCCGTGAGAACAATGAGCAGTTCTTC. Its protein is CASSSRENNEQFF. The V call is TRBV11-3, the J call TRBJ2-1; no reliable D call. In germline, CDR1 is SGHNT, CDR2 YENEEA. There are 13 residues in the CDR3. V was shortened by 4 bases and J by 5 bases, with 9 bases between the two germline ends.

The chain couples TRBV12-5 to TRBJ1-2; D unresolved. Germline values: CDR1 LGHNT, CDR2 FRNRAP. The CDR3 runs 13 residues. V lost 0 bases, J lost 8 bases, and 10 bases lay in between. CDR3 in amino acids: CASGLVPLGGYTF. CDR3 coding DNA: TGTGCTAGTGGTTTGGTTCCGTTAGGAGGCTACACCTTC. Complete variable domain (other parts from reference TRBV12-5 and TRBJ1-2): DARVTQTPRHKVTEMGQEVTMRCQPILGHNTVFWYRQTMMQGLELLAYFRNRAPLDDSGMPKDRFSAEMPDATLATLKIQPSEPRDSAVYFCASGLVPLGGYTFGSGTRLTVV.

The genes are TRBV6-5 and TRBJ1-5, with 8 bases matching TRBD1. CDR1 and CDR2 from the germline V gene are MNHEY and SVGAGI. V trimming: 6 bases; J trimming: 5 bases; junction bases outside the gene matches: 9. The CDR3 contains 15 residues. The chain's CDR3 is CASRRNAGGDQPQHF. As DNA, the CDR3 is TGTGCCAGCAGGCGCAATGCAGGGGGCGATCAGCCCCAGCATTTT.

This chain uses TRBV6-5 with TRBJ2-7, with D unresolved. V lost 6 bases, J lost 3 bases, and 18 bases lay in between. The CDR3 contains 15 residues. Germline CDR1 reads MNHEY; CDR2 reads SVGAGI. The CDR3: CASRVLSGVGYEQYF. Written as DNA, the CDR3 is TGTGCCAGCAGGGTCCTGTCAGGCGTCGGCTACGAGCAGTACTTC.